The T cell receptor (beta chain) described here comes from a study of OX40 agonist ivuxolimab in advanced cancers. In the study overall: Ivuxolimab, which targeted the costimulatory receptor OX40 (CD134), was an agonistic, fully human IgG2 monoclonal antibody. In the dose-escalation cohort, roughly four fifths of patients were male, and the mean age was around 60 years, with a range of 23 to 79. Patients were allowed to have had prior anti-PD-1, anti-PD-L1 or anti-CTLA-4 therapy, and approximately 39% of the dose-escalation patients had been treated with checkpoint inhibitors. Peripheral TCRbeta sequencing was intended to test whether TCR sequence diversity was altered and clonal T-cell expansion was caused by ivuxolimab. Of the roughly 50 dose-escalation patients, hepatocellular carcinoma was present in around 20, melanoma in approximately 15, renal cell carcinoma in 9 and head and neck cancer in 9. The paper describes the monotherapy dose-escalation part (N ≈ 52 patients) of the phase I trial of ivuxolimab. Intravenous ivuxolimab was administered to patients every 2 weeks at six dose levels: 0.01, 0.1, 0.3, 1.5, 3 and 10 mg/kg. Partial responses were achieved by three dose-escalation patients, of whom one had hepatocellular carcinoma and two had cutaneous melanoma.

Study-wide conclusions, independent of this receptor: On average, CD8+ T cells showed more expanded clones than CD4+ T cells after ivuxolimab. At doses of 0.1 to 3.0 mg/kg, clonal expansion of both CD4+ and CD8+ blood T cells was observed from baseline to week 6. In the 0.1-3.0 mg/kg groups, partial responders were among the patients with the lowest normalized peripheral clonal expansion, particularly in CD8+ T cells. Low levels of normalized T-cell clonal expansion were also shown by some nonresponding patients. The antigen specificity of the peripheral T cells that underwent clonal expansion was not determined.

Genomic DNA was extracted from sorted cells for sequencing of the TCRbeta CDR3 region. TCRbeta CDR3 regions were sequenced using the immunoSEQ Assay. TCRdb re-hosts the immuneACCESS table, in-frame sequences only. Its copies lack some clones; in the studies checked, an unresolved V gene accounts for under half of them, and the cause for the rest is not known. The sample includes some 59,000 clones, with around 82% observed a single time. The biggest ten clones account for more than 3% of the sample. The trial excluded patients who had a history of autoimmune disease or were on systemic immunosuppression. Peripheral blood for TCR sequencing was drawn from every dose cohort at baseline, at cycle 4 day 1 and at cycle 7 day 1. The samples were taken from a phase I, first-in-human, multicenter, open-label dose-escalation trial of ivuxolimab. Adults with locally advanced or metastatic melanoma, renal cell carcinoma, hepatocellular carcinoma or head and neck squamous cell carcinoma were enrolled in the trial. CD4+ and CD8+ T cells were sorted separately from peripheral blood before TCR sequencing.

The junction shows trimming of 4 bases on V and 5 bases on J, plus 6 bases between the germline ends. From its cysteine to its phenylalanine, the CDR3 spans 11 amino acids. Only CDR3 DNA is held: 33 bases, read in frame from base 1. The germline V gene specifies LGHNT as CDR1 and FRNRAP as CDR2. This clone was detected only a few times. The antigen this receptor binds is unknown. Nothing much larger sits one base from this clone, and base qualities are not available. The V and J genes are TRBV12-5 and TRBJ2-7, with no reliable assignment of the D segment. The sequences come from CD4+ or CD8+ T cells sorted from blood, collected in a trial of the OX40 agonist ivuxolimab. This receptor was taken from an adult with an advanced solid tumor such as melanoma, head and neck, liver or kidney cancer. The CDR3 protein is CASGSQDEQYF. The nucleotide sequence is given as TGTGCTAGTGGTTCCCAGGACGAGCAGTACTTC.